The rows below give T cell receptor beta chains drawn from one sample of a study of shared clonotypes between healthy human individuals. Using immunoSEQ multiplex PCR, the repertoire was profiled, and TCRdb retains in-frame clones only, with some absent. The sample holds about 1 million clones, approximately 70% seen once. The sequencing input was memory CD4+ T cells sorted from blood. These receptors originate from a man aged 18 to 30 in good health. The CDR3 runs from the conserved cysteine through the conserved F or W. Each record gives: clone size, J gene, V gene, CDR3 protein. Some rows mark clone size as missing; the rest say once, few, many or name a class of expanded clone.

- TRBJ2-7 TRBV19 CASSIGPSGGYEQYF
- TRBJ1-3 TRBV7-9 CASPNESSGNTIYF
- TRBJ2-2 TRBV5-6 CASSLDPGGTGELFF
- TRBJ2-1 TRBV10-2 CASSARDEQFF
once TRBJ2-1 TRBV10-3 CAIRGEGDGFF
- TRBJ1-2 TRBV5-4 CASSFGGLNYGYTF
- TRBJ1-3 TRBV6-5 CASTLASGNTIYF
- TRBJ2-5 TRBV25-1 CASSEWDGVGETQYF
- TRBJ1-2 TRBV11-2 CASSLGHGTVNYGYTF
- TRBJ1-5 TRBV11-3 CASSLDQGETKSAYGVPQHF
- TRBJ2-2 TRBV19 CASSLDLRQDNTGELFF
- TRBJ2-3 TRBV7-9 CASSPTSGGLTDTQYF
- TRBJ2-1 TRBV12-5 CASGLSALTAYNEQFF
once TRBJ2-5 TRBV13 CASSLYRGLQETQYF
- TRBJ2-1 TRBV5-6 CASSPLEGNEQFF
- TRBJ2-5 TRBV6-6 CASSSRLAGGETQYF
few TRBJ1-5 TRBV6-6 CASRGGNQPQHF
- TRBJ2-7 TRBV6-6 CASSGLYGGIGEQYF
few TRBJ2-3 TRBV11-2 CASSLVLRDRARQYF
- TRBJ2-1 TRBV11-3 CASSLQGGSDNEQFF
few TRBJ2-4 TRBV19 CASSTPGQGHAKNIQYF
once TRBJ2-1 TRBV7-6 CASSHRTVLSSYNEQFF
- TRBJ1-1 TRBV10-3 CAISTGSPGTEAFF
- TRBJ1-4 TRBV19 CASGVVSGEKLFF
few TRBJ2-7 TRBV7-2 CASSFLSYEQYF
- TRBJ2-3 TRBV4-2 CASSQVGGGSTDTQYF
- TRBJ1-1 TRBV5-1 CASSYRQGLDTEAFF
- TRBJ2-5 TRBV5-1 CASSPRGAEETQYF
- TRBJ1-4 TRBV10-3 CAISYRANEKLFF
- TRBJ2-3 TRBV4-2 CASSQELAGARGDTQYF
- TRBJ2-1 TRBV7-2 CASSLVGLADNEQFF
- TRBJ1-1 TRBV18 CASSLDRGRSEAFF
- TRBJ2-7 TRBV18 CASSLGLAGEQYF